This T cell receptor beta chain came from a study of cytomegalovirus exposure and HLA in healthy donors. Notes on the study in general: The authors reported that TCR beta sequences could predict HLA-A and HLA-B alleles. These predictions were accurate for most subjects in the first cohort. Several of the most significant clusters appeared, in a later analysis, to be linked to common viral pathogens. Later analysis showed TCR association rates varying by HLA locus, highest for DRB1 and lowest for HLA-C.

CDR3 size: 15 residues. CDR1 is SEHNR and CDR2 is FQNEAQ in the germline V gene (reference sequence). V was clipped by 2 bases and J by 1 base, with 11 bases between them. Primers: 60 Vbeta forward and 13 Jbeta reverse. TCRdb's table, derived via immunoSEQ multiplex PCR, lists solely in-frame clones and lacks some. The sample includes roughly 120,000 clones, approximately 78% of them seen just once. As concerns this clone: Its antigen is currently unknown.

Donors had nominal health at sampling but likely had unrecorded immune exposures. This TCR derives from a man aged 25 to 40 in good health and CMV-seropositive. The chain combines TRBV7-9 with TRBJ1-1; possibly TRBD1 for D (6 bases). Sample: PBMCs. The CDR3 spells CASSLSWTENTEAFF. The CDR3 bases are TGTGCCAGCAGCTTAAGCTGGACAGAGAACACTGAAGCTTTCTTT. The full variable domain, with the rest looked up from reference TRBV7-9 and TRBJ1-1, is DTGVSQNPRHKITKRGQNVTFRCDPISEHNRLYWYRQTLGQGPEFLTYFQNEAQLEKSRLLSDRFSAERPKGSFSTLEIQRTEQGDSAMYLCASSLSWTENTEAFFGQGTRLTVV.